This T cell receptor beta chain was profiled in a study of T-cell memory formation after mild COVID-19. 5'RACE primed at constant segments yielded TCR alpha and TCR beta cDNA libraries bearing sample barcodes and UMIs. TCRdb used MiXCR to reprocess the 5' RACE reads, holding one entry per CDR3 protein. The sample contains approximately 260,000 distinct CDR3 sequences, 16% of which appear only once. This clonotype showed up many times. Its antigen is not known. Broader study findings: There was a balanced CD4/CD8 profile in clones contracting day 15 to 85, and later expanders leaned CD4+. That cross-reactive memory joined was suggested by some responding clones appearing in pre-infection memory.

Sequencing was done on a sample of PBMCs or a T cell subset sorted from them (not recorded which). The sequence came from a man between 18 and 35 years old who had mild COVID-19 (a few samples of this study predate the infection). Cell type and time point are not known.

CDR3 sequence: CASSRVSYEQYF. CDR3 coding DNA: TGTGCCAGCAGCCGGGTCTCCTACGAGCAGTACTTC. This sequence joins TRBV2 and TRBJ2-7, with D hard to call. CDR1 and CDR2 (germline): SNHLY, FYNNEI. The V gene lost 6 bases and the J gene lost 0 bases, with 6 bases spanning the gap. The CDR3 has 12 amino acids.